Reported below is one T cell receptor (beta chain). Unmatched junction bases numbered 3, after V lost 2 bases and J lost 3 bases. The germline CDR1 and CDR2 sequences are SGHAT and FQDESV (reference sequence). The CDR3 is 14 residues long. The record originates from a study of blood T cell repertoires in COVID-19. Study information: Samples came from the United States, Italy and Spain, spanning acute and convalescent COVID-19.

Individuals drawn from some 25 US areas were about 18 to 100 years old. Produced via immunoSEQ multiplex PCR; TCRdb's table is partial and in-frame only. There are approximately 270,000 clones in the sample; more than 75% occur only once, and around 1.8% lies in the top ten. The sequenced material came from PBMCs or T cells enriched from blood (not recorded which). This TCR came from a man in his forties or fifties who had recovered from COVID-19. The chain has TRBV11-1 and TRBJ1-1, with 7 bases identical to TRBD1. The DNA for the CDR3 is TGTGCCAGCAGCTTAAATACAGGGGACACTGAAGCTTTCTTT. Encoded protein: CASSLNTGDTEAFF.